Below, 8 T cell receptor beta chains from the same sample are listed, as sequenced in a study of blood T cell repertoires in COVID-19. Clones were sequenced by immunoSEQ multiplex PCR, and TCRdb holds only the in-frame ones, with some missing. The profile shows tens of thousands of clones, 75% to 85% of them singletons. The source material was peripheral blood. These receptor sequences come from a human donor in a cohort sampled during active COVID-19.

V and J are TRBV28 and TRBJ2-1; a possible D gene is TRBD1 (6 bases). The V end was cut by 8 bases, the J end by 7 bases, with 15 bases between. The CDR3 is 13 amino acids. The germline gives CDR1 MDHEN, CDR2 SYDVKM. CDR3 sequence reads: CASQVWGQNEQFF. The CDR3 nucleotides read TGTGCCAGCCAGGTGTGGGGGCAAAATGAGCAGTTCTTC.

This rearrangement joins TRBV18 to TRBJ2-1, with 9 nucleotides matching TRBD2. After removal of 3 bases from V and 9 bases from J, the junction contained 9 bases not matched to a gene. Germline V gene data show CDR1 as KGHSH and CDR2 as LQKENI. The CDR3 sequence is 15 residues long. DNA of the CDR3: TGTGCCAGCTCACCTCTCCAGCGGGAGGATGGTGAGCAGTTCTTC. Amino acid sequence: CASSPLQREDGEQFF.

The CDR3 region has the DNA TGTGCCAGCAGCCCCTACAGGGGAGAGAACTATGGCTACACCTTC. This codes for CASSPYRGENYGYTF. V and J are TRBV5-4 and TRBJ1-2; 7 nucleotides line up with TRBD1. The J segment lost 2 bases and the V segment lost 4 bases, leaving 8 bases of the junction unmatched. The CDR3 sequence is 15 residues long. CDR1 is SGHNT, CDR2 YYREEE, per germline (reference sequence).

This clone was observed a few times. The chain has TRBV14 and TRBJ1-2; D is uncertain. Trimming removed 1 base from V and 6 bases from J, with 9 bases in between. The CDR3 contains 13 residues. Germline CDR1 SGHDN, CDR2 FVKESK. The CDR3 DNA reads TGTGCCAGCAGCCAAGTAACAGCGGATGGCTACACCTTC. As protein: CASSQVTADGYTF.

This clone showed up just once. V is TRBV5-6 and J is TRBJ1-1, with D perhaps matching TRBD1 (6 bases). V was trimmed by 0 bases and J by 1 base, leaving 7 bases between them. This CDR3 region has 14 residues. The germline V gene has CDR1 SGHDT and CDR2 YYEEEE. The DNA of the CDR3 is TGTGCCAGCAGCTTGGAGACAGGGAACACTGAAGCTTTCTTT. Protein: CASSLETGNTEAFF.

The gene calls are TRBV11-1 and TRBJ2-1; TRBD2 matches 11 bases. Germline V lookup: CDR1 SGHAT, CDR2 FQDESV (reference sequence). V was clipped by 5 bases and J by 8 bases; unmatched bases: 11. The CDR3 is 16 residues long. This CDR3 is CASSRSPGLAVDEQFF. The CDR3 DNA is TGTGCCAGCAGCCGAAGCCCGGGACTAGCGGTGGATGAGCAGTTCTTC.

The rearrangement uses TRBV4-3 and TRBJ1-4; weak D call: TRBD1 (5 bases). CDR1 LGHNA and CDR2 YSLEER come from the germline V gene. V was clipped by 3 bases and J by 0 bases, with 11 bases between them. The CDR3 has 16 amino acids. As DNA, the CDR3 is TGCGCCAGCAGCCAGGAGGGGCAGTCAACTAATGAAAAACTGTTTTTT. Encoded protein: CASSQEGQSTNEKLFF.

V gene TRBV2 combines with J gene TRBJ2-7, with TRBD1 as a possible D gene (5 bases). CDR1 and CDR2 (germline): SNHLY, FYNNEI. CDR3 length: 16 amino acids. V shed 6 bases and J shed 0 bases, with 18 bases lying between them. CDR3 coding DNA: TGTGCCAGCAGATCCCTACGACAGCTACTCTCCTACGAGCAGTACTTC. Translation gives CASRSLRQLLSYEQYF.